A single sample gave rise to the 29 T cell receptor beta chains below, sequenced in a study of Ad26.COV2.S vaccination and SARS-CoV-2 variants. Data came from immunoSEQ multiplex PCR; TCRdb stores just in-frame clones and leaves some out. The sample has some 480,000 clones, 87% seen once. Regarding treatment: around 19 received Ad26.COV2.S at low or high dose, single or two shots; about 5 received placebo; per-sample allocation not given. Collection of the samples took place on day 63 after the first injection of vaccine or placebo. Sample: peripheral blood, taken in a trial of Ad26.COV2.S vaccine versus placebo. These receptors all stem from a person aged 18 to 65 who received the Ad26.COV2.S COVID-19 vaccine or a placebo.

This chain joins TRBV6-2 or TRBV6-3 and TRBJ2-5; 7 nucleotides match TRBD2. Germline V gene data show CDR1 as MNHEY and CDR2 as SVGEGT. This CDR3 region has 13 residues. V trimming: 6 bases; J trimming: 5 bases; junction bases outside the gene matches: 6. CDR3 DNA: TGTGCCAGCAGCGAACTAGCGAGGGAGACCCAGTACTTC. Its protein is CASSELARETQYF.

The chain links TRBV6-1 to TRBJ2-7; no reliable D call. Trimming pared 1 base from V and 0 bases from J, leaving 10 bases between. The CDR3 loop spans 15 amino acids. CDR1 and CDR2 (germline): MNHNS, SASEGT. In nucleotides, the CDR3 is TGTGCCAGCAGTGAAGGGTCAATAAGCTCCTACGAGCAGTACTTC. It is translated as CASSEGSISSYEQYF.

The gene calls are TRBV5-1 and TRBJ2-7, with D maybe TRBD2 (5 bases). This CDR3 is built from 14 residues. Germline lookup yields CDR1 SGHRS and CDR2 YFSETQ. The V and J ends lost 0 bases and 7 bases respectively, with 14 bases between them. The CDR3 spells CASSLEPVSGEQYF. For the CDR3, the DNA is TGCGCCAGCAGCTTGGAACCAGTGTCGGGGGAGCAGTACTTC.

The CDR3 DNA reads TGTGCCAGCACCATTACTCCCGGGGAGCTGTTTTTT. Protein sequence: CASTITPGELFF. The chain combines TRBV5-6 with TRBJ2-2; D call uncertain. V gave up 6 bases and J gave up 6 bases, with 9 bases separating them. The CDR3 sequence is 12 residues long. Germline assignment: CDR1 SGHDT and CDR2 YYEEEE.

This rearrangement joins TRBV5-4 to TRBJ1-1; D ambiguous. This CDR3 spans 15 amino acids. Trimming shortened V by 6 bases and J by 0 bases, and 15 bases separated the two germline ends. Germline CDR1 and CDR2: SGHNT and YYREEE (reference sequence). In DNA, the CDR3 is TGTGCCAGCACCTCGGGGAGCCCTATGAACACTGAAGCTTTCTTT. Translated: CASTSGSPMNTEAFF. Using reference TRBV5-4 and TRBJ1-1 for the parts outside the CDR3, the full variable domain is ETGVTQSPTHLIKTRGQQVTLRCSSQSGHNTVSWYQQALGQGPQFIFQYYREEENGRGNFPPRFSGLQFPNYSSELNVNALELDDSALYLCASTSGSPMNTEAFFGQGTRLTVV.

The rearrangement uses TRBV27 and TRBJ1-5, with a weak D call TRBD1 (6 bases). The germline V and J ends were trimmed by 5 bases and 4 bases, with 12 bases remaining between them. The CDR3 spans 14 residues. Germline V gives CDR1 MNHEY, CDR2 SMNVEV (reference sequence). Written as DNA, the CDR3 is TGTGCCAGCAGTCCAGGGGACCTAAATCAGCCCCAGCATTTT. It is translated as CASSPGDLNQPQHF.

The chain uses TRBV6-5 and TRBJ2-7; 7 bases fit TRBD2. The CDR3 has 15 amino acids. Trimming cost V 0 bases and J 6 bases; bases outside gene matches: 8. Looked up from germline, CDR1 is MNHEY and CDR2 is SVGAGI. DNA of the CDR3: TGTGCCAGCAGTTACTCGGTCGCGGGAGTAAGCGAGCAGTACTTC. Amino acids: CASSYSVAGVSEQYF.

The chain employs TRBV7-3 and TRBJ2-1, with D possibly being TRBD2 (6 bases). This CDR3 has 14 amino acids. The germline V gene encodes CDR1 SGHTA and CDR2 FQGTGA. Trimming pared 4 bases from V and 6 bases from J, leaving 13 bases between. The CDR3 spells CASSSAGRGNEQFF. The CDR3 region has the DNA TGTGCCAGCAGCTCAGCGGGCCGGGGCAATGAGCAGTTCTTC.

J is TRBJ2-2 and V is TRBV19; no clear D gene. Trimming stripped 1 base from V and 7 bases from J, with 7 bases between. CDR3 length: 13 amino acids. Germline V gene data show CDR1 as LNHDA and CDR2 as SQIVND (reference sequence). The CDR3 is CASSIGSFGELFF. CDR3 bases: TGTGCCAGTAGTATAGGCAGTTTCGGGGAGCTGTTTTTT.

The DNA of the CDR3 is TGTGCCAGCAGCCAAGAACTAGCGGCCGGGGCCAACGTCCTGACTTTC. Translating it yields CASSQELAAGANVLTF. V is TRBV4-2 and J is TRBJ2-6; 8 bases are shared with TRBD2. V dropped 0 bases and J dropped 4; count of bases not matched to a gene: 2. The CDR3 has 16 residues. The V gene's germline CDR1 is LGHNA and CDR2 YNFKEQ.

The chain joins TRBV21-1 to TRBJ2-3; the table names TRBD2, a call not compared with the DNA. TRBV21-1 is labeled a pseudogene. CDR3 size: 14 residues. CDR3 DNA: TGTGCCAGCTACCCCTTGCCCGGGGGGGATACGCAGTATTTT. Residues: CASYPLPGGDTQYF.

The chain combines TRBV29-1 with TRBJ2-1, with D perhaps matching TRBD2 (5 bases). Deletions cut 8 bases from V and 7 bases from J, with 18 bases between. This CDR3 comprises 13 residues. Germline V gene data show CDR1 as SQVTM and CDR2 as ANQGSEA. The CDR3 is CSSSFRDGNEQFF. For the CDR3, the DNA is TGCAGCAGCTCGTTCCGGGATGGGAATGAGCAGTTCTTC.

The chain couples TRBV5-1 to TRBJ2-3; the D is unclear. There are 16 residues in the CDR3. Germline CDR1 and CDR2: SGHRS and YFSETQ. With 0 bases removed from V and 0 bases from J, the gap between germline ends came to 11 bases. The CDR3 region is CASSLGSRSSTDTQYF. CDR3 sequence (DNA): TGCGCCAGCAGCTTGGGGTCGAGATCTAGCACAGATACGCAGTATTTT.

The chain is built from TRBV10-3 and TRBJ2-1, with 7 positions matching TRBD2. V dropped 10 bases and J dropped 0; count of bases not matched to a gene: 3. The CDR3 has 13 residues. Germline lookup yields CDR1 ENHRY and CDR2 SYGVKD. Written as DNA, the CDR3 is TGTGCCACGCGGGGGAGCTCCTACAATGAGCAGTTCTTC. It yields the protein CATRGSSYNEQFF.

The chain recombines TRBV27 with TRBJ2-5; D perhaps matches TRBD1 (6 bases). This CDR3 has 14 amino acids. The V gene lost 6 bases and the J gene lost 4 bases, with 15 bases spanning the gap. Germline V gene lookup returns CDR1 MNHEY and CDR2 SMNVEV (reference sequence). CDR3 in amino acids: CASRQGPYVETQYF. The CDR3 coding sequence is TGTGCCAGCAGGCAGGGGCCCTATGTAGAGACCCAGTACTTC.

In nucleotides, the CDR3 is TGTGCCAGTAGTAGATTAGGCTCCGTGGGGGAGCAGTTCTTC. Protein product: CASSRLGSVGEQFF. The V gene is TRBV19, the J gene TRBJ2-1, with D unresolved. Trimming left V 4 bases short and J 10 bases short, with 17 bases between. CDR3 length: 14 amino acids. CDR1 LNHDA and CDR2 SQIVND come from the germline V gene (reference sequence).

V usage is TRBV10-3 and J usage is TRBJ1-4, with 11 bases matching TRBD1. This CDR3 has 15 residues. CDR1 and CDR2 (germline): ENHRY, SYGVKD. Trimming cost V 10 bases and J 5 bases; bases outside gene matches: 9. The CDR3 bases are TGTGCCACCTCGGCGGACAGGGGGCAGAATGAAAAACTGTTTTTT. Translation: CATSADRGQNEKLFF.

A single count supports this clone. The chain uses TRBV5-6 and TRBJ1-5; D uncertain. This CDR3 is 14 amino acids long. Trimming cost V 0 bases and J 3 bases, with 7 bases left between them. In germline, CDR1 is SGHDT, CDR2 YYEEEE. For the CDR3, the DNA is TGTGCCAGCAGCTTGGTGGCAGACAATCAGCCCCAGCATTTT. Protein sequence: CASSLVADNQPQHF. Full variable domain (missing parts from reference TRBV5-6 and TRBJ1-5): DAGVTQSPTHLIKTRGQQVTLRCSPKSGHDTVSWYQQALGQGPQFIFQYYEEEERQRGNFPDRFSGHQFPNYSSELNVNALLLGDSALYLCASSLVADNQPQHFGDGTRLSIL.

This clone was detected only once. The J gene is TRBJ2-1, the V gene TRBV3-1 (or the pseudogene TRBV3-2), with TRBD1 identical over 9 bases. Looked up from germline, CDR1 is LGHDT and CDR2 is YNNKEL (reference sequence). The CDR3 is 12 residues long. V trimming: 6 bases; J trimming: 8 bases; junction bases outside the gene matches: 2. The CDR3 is CASRGTGHEQFF. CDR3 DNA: TGTGCCAGCAGGGGGACAGGGCATGAGCAGTTCTTC.

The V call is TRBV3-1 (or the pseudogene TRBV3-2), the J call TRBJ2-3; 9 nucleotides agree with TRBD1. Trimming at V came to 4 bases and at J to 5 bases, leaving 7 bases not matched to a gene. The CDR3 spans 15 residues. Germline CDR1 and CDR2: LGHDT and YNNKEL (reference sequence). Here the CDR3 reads CASSPLLTGGDTQYF. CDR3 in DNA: TGTGCCAGCAGCCCTCTCCTGACAGGGGGAGATACGCAGTATTTT.

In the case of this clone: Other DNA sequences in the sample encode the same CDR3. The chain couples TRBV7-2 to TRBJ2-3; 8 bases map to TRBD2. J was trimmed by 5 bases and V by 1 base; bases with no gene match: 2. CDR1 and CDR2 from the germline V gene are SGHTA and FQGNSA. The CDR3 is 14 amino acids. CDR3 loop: CASSLGLAGDTQYF. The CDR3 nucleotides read TGTGCCAGCAGCTTAGGCCTAGCGGGAGATACGCAGTATTTT.

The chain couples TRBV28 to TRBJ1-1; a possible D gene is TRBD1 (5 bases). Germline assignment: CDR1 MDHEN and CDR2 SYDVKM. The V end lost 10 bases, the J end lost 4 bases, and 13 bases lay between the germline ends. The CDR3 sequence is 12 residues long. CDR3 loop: CAIMGGVTEAFF. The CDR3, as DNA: TGTGCCATCATGGGGGGTGTCACTGAAGCTTTCTTT.

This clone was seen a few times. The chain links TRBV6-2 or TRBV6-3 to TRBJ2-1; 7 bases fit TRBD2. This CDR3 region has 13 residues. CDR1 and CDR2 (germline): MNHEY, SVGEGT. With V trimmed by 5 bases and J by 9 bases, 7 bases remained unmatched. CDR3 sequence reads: CASSNAGDAEQFF. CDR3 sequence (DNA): TGTGCCAGCAGTAACGCGGGGGACGCTGAGCAGTTCTTC.

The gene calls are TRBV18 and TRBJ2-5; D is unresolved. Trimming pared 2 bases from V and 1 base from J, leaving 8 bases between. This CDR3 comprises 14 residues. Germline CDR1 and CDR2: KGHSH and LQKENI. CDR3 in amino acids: CASSPMAAQETQYF. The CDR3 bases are TGTGCCAGCTCACCAATGGCTGCCCAAGAGACCCAGTACTTC.

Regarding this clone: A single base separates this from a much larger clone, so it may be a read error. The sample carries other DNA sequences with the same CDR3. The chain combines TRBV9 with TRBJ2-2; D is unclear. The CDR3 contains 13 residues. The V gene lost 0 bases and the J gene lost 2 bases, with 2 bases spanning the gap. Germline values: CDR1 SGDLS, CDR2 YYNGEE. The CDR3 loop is CASSVGNTGELFF. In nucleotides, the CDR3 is TGTGCCAGCAGCGTAGGAAACACCGGGGAGCTGTTTTTT.

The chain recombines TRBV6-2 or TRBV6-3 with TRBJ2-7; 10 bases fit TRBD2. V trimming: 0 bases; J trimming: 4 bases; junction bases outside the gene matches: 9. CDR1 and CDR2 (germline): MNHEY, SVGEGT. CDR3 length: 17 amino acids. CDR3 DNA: TGTGCCAGCAGTTACTCGAAGTCTAGCGGGAGAGGTTACGAGCAGTACTTC. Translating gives CASSYSKSSGRGYEQYF.

This CDR3 reads CASSQGQGAEDEQFF. For the CDR3, the DNA is TGTGCCAGCAGCCAAGGACAGGGGGCGGAAGATGAGCAGTTCTTC. J is TRBJ2-1 and V is TRBV7-2; 11 bases are shared with TRBD1. Trimming cost V 5 bases and J 8 bases; bases outside gene matches: 8. The CDR3 is made up of 15 amino acids. The germline V gene encodes CDR1 SGHTA and CDR2 FQGNSA.

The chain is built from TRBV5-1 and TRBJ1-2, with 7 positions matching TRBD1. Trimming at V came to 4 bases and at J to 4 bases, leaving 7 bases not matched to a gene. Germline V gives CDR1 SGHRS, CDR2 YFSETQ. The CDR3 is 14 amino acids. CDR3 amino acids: CASSRDSDVYGYTF. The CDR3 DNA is TGCGCCAGCAGCCGGGACAGTGACGTCTATGGCTACACCTTC.

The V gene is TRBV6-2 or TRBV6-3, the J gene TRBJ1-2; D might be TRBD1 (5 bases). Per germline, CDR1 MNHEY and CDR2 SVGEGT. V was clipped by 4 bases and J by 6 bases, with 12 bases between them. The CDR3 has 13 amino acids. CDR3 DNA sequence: TGTGCCAGCAGTTGGAACTCGGGGGATGGCTACACCTTC. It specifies CASSWNSGDGYTF.